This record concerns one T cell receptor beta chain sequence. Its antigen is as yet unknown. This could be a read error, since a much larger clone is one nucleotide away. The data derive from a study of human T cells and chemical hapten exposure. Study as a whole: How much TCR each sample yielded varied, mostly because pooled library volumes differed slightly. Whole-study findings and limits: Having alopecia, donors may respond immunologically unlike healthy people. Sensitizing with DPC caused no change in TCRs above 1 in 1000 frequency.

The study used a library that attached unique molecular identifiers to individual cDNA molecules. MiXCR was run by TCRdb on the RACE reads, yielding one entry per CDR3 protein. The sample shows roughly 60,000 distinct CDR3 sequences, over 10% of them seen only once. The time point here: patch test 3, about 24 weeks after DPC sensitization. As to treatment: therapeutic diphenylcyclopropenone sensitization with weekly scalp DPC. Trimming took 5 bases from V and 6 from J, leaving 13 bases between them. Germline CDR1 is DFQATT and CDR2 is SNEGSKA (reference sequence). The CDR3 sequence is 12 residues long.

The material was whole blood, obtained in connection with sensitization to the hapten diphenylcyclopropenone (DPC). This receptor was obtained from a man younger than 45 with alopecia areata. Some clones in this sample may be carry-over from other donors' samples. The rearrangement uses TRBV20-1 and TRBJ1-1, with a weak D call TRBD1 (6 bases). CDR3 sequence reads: CSAPETGPEAFF. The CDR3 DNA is TGCAGTGCTCCGGAAACAGGGCCTGAAGCTTTCTTT.